This T cell receptor (beta chain) appears in the sequencing data of a study of OX40 agonist ivuxolimab in advanced cancers. This clone was found a few times. Its antigen is undetermined. Study-wide results and caveats: Some patients without response likewise showed low normalized clonal expansion. Circulating CD4+ and CD8+ T cells showed clonal expansion by week 6 at 0.1 to 3.0 mg/kg.

With 2 bases clipped from V and 3 bases from J, the junction kept 4 bases outside the gene matches. This CDR3 is 15 amino acids long. Germline V gives CDR1 ENHRY, CDR2 SYGVKD. The table came from immunoSEQ multiplex PCR; TCRdb's copy has only in-frame clones and leaves some out. The sample has tens of thousands of clones; 84% are singletons. This sample comprised CD4+ or CD8+ T cells sorted from blood, obtained in a trial of the OX40 agonist ivuxolimab. This receptor was identified in an adult with an advanced solid tumor such as melanoma, head and neck, liver or kidney cancer. V and J are TRBV10-3 and TRBJ2-1, with 7 bases matching TRBD2. CDR3 amino acids: CAISEGGDLYNEQFF. CDR3 bases: TGTGCCATCAGTGAGGGGGGGGACCTCTACAATGAGCAGTTCTTC.